Shown below are 12 T cell receptor beta chains from a single sample sequenced in a study of cytomegalovirus exposure and HLA in healthy donors. Assay used: immunoSEQ multiplex PCR; TCRdb lists only in-frame clones, some missing. The sample includes fewer than 90,000 clones, about 96% of them seen just once. The specimen was PBMCs. All receptors derive from a man between 18 and 29 years old in good health and CMV-seropositive.

The chain joins TRBV28 to TRBJ1-4, with 7 positions matching TRBD1. CDR1 and CDR2 (germline): MDHEN, SYDVKM. The ends lost 7 bases at V and 8 bases at J; junction bases unmatched: 10. There are 14 residues in the CDR3. DNA of the CDR3: TGTGCCAGCATCAATTCAGGGGGATGGGAAAAACTGTTTTTT. Amino acid sequence: CASINSGGWEKLFF.

The J gene is TRBJ2-7, the V gene TRBV30, with 12 bases lining up with TRBD1. The CDR3 totals 14 residues. With 3 bases clipped from V and 2 bases from J, the junction kept 2 bases outside the gene matches. The germline V gene encodes CDR1 GTSNPN and CDR2 SVGIG (reference sequence). The CDR3: CAWRGQGATYEQYF. CDR3 nucleotide sequence: TGTGCCTGGAGGGGACAGGGGGCGACCTACGAGCAGTACTTC. Combining the CDR3 with reference TRBV30 and TRBJ2-7 gives the whole variable domain SQTIHQWPATLVQPVGSPLSLECTVEGTSNPNLYWYRQAAGRGLQLLFYSVGIGQISSEVPQNLSASRPQDRQFILSSKKLLLSDSGFYLCAWRGQGATYEQYFGPGTRLTVT.

The V and J genes are TRBV7-2 and TRBJ2-5; D is possibly TRBD1 (5 bases). Trimming took off 3 bases at V and 2 bases at J, with 13 bases between the two ends. The CDR3 totals 15 residues. Germline assignment: CDR1 SGHTA and CDR2 FQGNSA. This CDR3 is CASSLLGQRQETQYF. CDR3 in DNA: TGTGCCAGCAGCTTGCTGGGGCAGAGACAAGAGACCCAGTACTTC.

The CDR3 nucleotides are TGTGCCAGCAGCGAGCGGGACGGCTCCTACAATGAGCAGTTCTTC. This translates into CASSERDGSYNEQFF. This rearrangement joins TRBV7-8 to TRBJ2-1; the match to TRBD2 covers 7 bases. CDR1 SGHVS and CDR2 FQNEAQ come from the germline V gene. This CDR3 comprises 15 residues. Trimming at V came to 5 bases and at J to 0 bases, leaving 4 bases not matched to a gene.

V is TRBV4-1 and J is TRBJ2-6, with unresolved D. Germline lookup yields CDR1 MGHRA and CDR2 YSYEKL. The V and J ends lost 0 bases and 2 bases respectively, with 11 bases between them. The CDR3 is made up of 17 amino acids. CDR3: CASSQELVYTGANVLTF. In nucleotides, the CDR3 is TGCGCCAGCAGCCAAGAATTAGTCTATACTGGGGCCAACGTCCTGACTTTC.

This rearrangement joins TRBV10-3 to TRBJ1-4; D is unclear. Between the trimmed V and J ends, which lost 3 bases and 7 bases, there was a span of 12 bases. Looked up from germline, CDR1 is ENHRY and CDR2 is SYGVKD. The CDR3 has 14 residues. The CDR3 DNA reads as TGTGCCATCAGTGACGGGAGGGAGGGTGAAAAACTGTTTTTT. Translating it yields CAISDGREGEKLFF.

On this clone itself: The CDR3 does not end in the conserved phenylalanine or tryptophan, so this is likely a read error. The DNA is omitted, as the CDR3 cannot be located on it reliably, and the CDR3 follows TCRdb's listing. The chain carries TRBV27 and TRBJ1-1. Ends included, the CDR3 has 11 residues. Germline V CDR1 and CDR2: MNHEY, SMNVEV (reference sequence). The chain's CDR3 is CASSPGGGSSS.

V gene TRBV4-1 combines with J gene TRBJ1-1; 7 nucleotides align to TRBD1. The germline CDR1 and CDR2 sequences are MGHRA and YSYEKL. This CDR3 is built from 16 residues. Losses at the gene ends were 3 bases for V and 1 base for J; bases not matched to a gene: 8. CDR3 coding DNA: TGCGCCAGCAGCCAGGATACAGGGGTTGGGAACACTGAAGCTTTCTTT. It specifies CASSQDTGVGNTEAFF.

The V call is TRBV5-1, the J call TRBJ2-7; 9 bases match TRBD2. The CDR3 covers 14 residues. Germline assignment: CDR1 SGHRS and CDR2 YFSETQ. V shed 2 bases, J shed 4 bases, and the junction held 4 bases outside the gene matches. The CDR3 loop is CASSFGGRVYEQYF. The CDR3 DNA reads TGCGCCAGCAGCTTCGGCGGGAGGGTGTACGAGCAGTACTTC.

The chain uses TRBV5-1 and TRBJ2-7, with TRBD2 matching 9 bases. Germline CDR1 SGHRS, CDR2 YFSETQ. Trimming cost V 4 bases and J 2 bases; bases outside gene matches: 13. CDR3 length: 17 residues. This CDR3 reads CASSRTGTSSMPYEQYF. Here the CDR3 DNA reads TGCGCCAGCAGCAGAACCGGGACTAGCAGTATGCCCTACGAGCAGTACTTC.

The chain combines TRBV15 with TRBJ2-5; TRBD2 aligns across 8 bases. CDR1 LNHNV and CDR2 YYDKDF come from the germline V gene (reference sequence). The CDR3 totals 14 residues. V dropped 11 bases and J dropped 2; count of bases not matched to a gene: 10. CDR3 amino acids: CAAGPGGLQETQYF. CDR3 coding DNA: TGTGCCGCGGGGCCGGGGGGGCTACAAGAGACCCAGTACTTC.

The J gene is TRBJ2-7, the V gene TRBV29-1; 10 bases match TRBD1. This CDR3 comprises 15 residues. Per the germline V gene, CDR1 is SQVTM and CDR2 is ANQGSEA. J gave up 4 bases and V 5 bases, and 11 bases lay outside the gene matches. CDR3 nucleotide sequence: TGCAGCGTTATCGGACAGGGGGAAATACGGTACGAGCAGTACTTC. This gives the protein CSVIGQGEIRYEQYF.